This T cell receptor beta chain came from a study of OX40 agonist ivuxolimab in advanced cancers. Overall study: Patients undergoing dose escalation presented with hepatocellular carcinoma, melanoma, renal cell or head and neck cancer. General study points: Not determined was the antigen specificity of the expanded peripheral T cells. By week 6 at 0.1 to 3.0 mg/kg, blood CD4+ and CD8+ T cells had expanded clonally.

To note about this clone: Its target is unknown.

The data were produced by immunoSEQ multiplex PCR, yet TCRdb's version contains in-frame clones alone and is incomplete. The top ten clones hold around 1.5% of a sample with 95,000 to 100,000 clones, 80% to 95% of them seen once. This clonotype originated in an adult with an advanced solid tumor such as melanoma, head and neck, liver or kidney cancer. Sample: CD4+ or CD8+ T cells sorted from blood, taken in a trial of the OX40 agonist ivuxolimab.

DNA for the CDR3: TGTGCCAGCAGTGAATATTCTAGCGGGAGGGAGGCAGATACGCAGTATTTT. It is translated as CASSEYSSGREADTQYF. The chain has TRBV25-1 and TRBJ2-3; 12 nucleotides agree with TRBD2. The V gene's germline CDR1 is MGHDK and CDR2 SYGVNS. Trimming took 0 bases from V and 4 from J; bases not matched to a gene: 5. The CDR3 is 17 residues long.